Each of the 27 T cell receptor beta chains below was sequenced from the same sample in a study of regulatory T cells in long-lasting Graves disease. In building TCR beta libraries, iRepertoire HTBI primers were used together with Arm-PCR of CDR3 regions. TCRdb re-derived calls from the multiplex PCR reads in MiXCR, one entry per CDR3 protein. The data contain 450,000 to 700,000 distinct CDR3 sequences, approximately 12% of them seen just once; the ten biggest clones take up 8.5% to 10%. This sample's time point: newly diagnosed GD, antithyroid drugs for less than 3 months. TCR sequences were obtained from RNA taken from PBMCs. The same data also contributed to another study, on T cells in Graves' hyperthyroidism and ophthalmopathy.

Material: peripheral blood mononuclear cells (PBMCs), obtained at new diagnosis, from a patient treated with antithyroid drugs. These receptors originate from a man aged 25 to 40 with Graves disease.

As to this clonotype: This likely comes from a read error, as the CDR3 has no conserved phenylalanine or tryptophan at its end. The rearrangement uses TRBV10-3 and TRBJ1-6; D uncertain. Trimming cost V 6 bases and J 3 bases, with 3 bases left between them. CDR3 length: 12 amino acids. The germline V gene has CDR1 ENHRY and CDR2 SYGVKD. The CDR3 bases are TGTGCCATCAGGGGCTATAATTCACCCCTCCACTCT. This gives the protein CAIRGYNSPLHS.

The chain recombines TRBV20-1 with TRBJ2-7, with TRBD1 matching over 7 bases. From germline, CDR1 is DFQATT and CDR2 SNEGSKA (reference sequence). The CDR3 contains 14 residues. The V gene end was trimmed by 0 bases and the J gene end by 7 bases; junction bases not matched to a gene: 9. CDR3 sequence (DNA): TGCAGTGCTAGAGATATGTACAGGGGTGGTGAGCAGTACTTC. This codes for CSARDMYRGGEQYF.

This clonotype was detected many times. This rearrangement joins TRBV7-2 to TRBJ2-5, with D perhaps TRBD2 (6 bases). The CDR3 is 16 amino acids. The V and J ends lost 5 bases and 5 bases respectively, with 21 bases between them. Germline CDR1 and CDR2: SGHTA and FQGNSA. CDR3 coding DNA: TGTGCCAGCAGCCCCCGAGGAAGCGGGCAATGGGAGACCCAGTACTTC. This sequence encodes CASSPRGSGQWETQYF.

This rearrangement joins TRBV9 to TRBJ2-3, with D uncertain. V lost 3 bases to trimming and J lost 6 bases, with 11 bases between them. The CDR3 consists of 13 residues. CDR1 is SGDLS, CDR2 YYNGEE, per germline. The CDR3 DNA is TGTGCCAGCAGCGGGAGAGTGGGGGATACGCAGTATTTT. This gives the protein CASSGRVGDTQYF. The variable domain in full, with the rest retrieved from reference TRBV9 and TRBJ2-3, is DSGVTQTPKHLITATGQRVTLRCSPRSGDLSVYWYQQSLDQGLQFLIQYYNGEERAKGNILERFSAQQFPDLHSELNLSSLELGDSALYFCASSGRVGDTQYFGPGTRLTVL.

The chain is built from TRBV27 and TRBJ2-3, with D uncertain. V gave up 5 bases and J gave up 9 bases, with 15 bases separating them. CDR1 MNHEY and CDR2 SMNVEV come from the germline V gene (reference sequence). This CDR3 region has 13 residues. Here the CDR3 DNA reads TGTGCCAGCAGTGAGTTAGGGTTGTGGACGCAGTATTTT. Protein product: CASSELGLWTQYF.

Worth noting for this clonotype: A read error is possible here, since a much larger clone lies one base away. DNA of the CDR3: TGTGCCAGCAGCCCTCACGGGACAGGGGCTGAAGCTTTCTTT. This encodes CASSPHGTGAEAFF. The V call is TRBV3-1, the J call TRBJ1-1, with 10 bases lining up with TRBD1. V dropped 4 bases and J dropped 6; count of bases not matched to a gene: 5. Germline values: CDR1 LGHDT, CDR2 YNNKEL (reference sequence). The CDR3 covers 14 residues.

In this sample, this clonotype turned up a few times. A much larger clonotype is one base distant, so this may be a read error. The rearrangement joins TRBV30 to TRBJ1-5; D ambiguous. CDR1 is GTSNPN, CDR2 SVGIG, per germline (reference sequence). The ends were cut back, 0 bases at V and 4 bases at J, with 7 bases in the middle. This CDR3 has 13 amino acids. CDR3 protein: CAWSVIYNQPQHF. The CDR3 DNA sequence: TGTGCCTGGAGTGTAATCTATAATCAGCCCCAGCATTTT.

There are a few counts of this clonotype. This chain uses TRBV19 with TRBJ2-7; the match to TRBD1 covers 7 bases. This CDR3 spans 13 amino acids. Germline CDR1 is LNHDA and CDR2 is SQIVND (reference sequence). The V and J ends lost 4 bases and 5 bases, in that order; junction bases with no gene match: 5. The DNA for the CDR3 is TGTGCCAGTAGTAGCACGACAGGGAACGAGCAGTACTTC. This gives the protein CASSSTTGNEQYF.

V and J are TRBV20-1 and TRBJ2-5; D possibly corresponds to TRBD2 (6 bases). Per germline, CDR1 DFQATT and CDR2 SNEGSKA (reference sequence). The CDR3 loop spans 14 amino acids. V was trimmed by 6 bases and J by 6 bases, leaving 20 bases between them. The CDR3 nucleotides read TGCAGTGCCCCCTCCGCGGGACCGTCGAAGACCCAGTACTTC. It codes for CSAPSAGPSKTQYF.

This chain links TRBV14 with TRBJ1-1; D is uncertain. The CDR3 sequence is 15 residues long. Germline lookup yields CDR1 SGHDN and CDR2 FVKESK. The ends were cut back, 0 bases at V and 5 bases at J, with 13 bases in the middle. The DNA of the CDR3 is TGTGCCAGCAGCCAAGATTCGGGCGTGGGGACTGAAGCTTTCTTT. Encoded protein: CASSQDSGVGTEAFF.

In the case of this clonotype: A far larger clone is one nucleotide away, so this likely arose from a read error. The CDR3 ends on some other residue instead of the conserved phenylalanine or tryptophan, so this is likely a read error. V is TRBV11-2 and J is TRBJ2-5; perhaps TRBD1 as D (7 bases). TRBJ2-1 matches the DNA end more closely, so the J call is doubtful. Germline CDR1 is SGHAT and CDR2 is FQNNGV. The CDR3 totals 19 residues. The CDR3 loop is CASSFLITGDSSSYNEQFC. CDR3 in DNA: TGTGCCAGCAGCTTCCTTATAACGGGGGACAGTAGCTCCTACAATGAGCAGTTCTGC.

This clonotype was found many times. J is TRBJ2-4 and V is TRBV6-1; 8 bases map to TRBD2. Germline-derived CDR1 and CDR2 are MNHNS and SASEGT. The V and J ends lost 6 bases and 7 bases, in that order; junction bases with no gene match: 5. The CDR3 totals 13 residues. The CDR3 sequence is CASSSSGSNIQYF. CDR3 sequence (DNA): TGTGCCAGCAGCTCCAGCGGGAGTAACATTCAGTACTTC.

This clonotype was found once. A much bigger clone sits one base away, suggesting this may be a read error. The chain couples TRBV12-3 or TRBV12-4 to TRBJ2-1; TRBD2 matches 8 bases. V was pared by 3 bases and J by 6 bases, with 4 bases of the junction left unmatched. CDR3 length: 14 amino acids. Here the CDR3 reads CASSLGLEGNEQFF. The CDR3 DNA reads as TGTGCCAGCAGTTTGGGACTAGAGGGCAATGAGCAGTTCTTC.

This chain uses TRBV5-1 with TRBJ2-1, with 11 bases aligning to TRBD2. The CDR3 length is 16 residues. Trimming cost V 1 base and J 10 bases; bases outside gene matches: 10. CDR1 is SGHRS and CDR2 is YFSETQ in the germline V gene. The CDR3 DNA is TGCGCCAGCAGCTTGACCGGGACTAGCGGCTCCTGCGAGCAGTTCTTC. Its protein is CASSLTGTSGSCEQFF.

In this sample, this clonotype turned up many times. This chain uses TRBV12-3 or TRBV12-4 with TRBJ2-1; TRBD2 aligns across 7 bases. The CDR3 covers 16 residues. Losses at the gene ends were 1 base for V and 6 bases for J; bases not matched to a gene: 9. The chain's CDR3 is CASSLVSGRFRNEQFF. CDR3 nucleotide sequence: TGTGCCAGCAGTTTAGTGTCCGGGAGGTTTCGCAATGAGCAGTTCTTC.

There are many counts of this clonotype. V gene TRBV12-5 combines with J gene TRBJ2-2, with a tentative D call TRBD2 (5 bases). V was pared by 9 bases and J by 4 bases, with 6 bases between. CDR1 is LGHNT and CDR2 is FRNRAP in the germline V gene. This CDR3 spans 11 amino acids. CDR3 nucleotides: TGTGCTAGCGGGGTCACCGGGGAGCTGTTTTTT. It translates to CASGVTGELFF.

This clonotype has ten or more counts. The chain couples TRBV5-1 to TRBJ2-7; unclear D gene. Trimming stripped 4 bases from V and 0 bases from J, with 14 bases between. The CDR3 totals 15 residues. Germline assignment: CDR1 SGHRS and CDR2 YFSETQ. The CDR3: CASSPRPSSSYEQYF. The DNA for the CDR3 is TGCGCCAGCAGCCCCCGACCGTCCAGCTCCTACGAGCAGTACTTC.

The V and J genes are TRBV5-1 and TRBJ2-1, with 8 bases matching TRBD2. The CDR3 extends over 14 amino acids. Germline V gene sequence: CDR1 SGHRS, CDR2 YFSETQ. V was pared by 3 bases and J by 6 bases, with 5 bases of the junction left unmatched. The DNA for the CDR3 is TGCGCCAGCAGCTCCGGGACTAGAACCAATGAGCAGTTCTTC. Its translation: CASSSGTRTNEQFF.

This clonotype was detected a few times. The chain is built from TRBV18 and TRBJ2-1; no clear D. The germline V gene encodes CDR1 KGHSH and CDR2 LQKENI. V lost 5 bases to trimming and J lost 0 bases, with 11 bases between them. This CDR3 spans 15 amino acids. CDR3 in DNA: TGTGCCAGCTCAATTACAGCGAGCTCCTACAATGAGCAGTTCTTC. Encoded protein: CASSITASSYNEQFF.

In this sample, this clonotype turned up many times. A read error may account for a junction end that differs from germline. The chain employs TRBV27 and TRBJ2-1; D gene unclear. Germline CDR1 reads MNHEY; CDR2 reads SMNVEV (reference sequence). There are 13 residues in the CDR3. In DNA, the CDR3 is TGTGCCAGCAGTTCCGGATCCTCCAATGAGCAGTTCTTC. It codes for CASSSGSSNEQFF.

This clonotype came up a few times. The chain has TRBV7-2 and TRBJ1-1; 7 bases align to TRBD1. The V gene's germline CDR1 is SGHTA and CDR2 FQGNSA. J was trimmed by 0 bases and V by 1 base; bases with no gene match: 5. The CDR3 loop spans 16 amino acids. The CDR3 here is CASSLEQGRVNTEAFF. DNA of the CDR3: TGTGCCAGCAGCTTAGAACAGGGGCGAGTGAACACTGAAGCTTTCTTT.

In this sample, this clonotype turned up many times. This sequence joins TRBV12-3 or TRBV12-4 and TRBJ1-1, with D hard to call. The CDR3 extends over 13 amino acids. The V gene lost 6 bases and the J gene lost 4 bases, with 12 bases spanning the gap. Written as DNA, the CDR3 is TGTGCCAGCAGAGTTACTGGGTTCACTGAAGCTTTCTTT. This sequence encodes CASRVTGFTEAFF.

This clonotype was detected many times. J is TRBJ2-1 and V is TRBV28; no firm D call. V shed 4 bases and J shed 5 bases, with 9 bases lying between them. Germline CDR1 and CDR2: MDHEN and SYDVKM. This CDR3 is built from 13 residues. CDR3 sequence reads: CASSWAGDNEQFF. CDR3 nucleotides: TGTGCCAGCAGTTGGGCAGGTGACAATGAGCAGTTCTTC.

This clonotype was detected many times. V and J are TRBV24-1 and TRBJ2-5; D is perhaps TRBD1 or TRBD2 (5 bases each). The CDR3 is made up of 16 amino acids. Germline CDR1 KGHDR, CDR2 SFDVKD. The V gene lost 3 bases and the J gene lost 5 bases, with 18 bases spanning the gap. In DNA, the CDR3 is TGTGCCACCAGTGATCACGGGACCCACCTGGGGGAGACCCAGTACTTC. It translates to CATSDHGTHLGETQYF.

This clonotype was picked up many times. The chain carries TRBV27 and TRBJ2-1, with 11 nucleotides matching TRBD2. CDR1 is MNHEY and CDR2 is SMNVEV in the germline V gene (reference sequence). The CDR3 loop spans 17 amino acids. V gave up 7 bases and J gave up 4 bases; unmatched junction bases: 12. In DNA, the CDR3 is TGTGCCAGCAAAGGGACCTCTAGCGGGAGGAAGTACAATGAGCAGTTCTTC. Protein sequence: CASKGTSSGRKYNEQFF.

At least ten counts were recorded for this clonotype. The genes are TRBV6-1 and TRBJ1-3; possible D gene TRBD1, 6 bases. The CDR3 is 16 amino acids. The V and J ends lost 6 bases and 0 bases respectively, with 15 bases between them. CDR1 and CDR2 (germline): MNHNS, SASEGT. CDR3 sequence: CASSLETGFSGNTIYF. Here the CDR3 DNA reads TGTGCCAGCAGCTTAGAAACAGGGTTCTCTGGAAACACCATATATTTT.

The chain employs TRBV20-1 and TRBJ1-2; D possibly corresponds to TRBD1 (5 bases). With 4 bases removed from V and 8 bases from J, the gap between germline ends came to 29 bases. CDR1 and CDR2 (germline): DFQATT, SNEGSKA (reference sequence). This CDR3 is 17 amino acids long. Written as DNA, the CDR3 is TGCAGTGCTAACCCGACACGGGACCTTATCCCGTCCCAAGGCTACACCTTC. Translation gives CSANPTRDLIPSQGYTF.